A single sample gave rise to the 13 T cell receptor beta chains below, sequenced in a study of beta chain features in type 1 diabetes. What was sequenced were expressed TCRB transcripts, since all of the isolated RNA had been reverse transcribed. The repertoire was sequenced with immunoSEQ multiplex PCR; TCRdb's copy has only in-frame clones and lacks some. The sample consists of hundreds of thousands of clones, around 7.6% of them appearing once. The material sequenced was central memory CD4+ T cells from blood. The receptors derive from a woman between 18 and 29 years old in good health.

This clone was observed a few times. This rearrangement joins TRBV7-9 to TRBJ1-1; perhaps TRBD1 as D (5 bases). This CDR3 comprises 15 residues. Germline CDR1 reads SEHNR; CDR2 reads FQNEAQ (reference sequence). V was pared by 5 bases and J by 0 bases, with 13 bases between. CDR3 sequence: CASSSQTALNTEAFF. The DNA of the CDR3 is TGTGCCAGCAGCAGTCAGACAGCCTTGAACACTGAAGCTTTCTTT.

This clone was observed a handful of times. The sample carries other DNA sequences with the same CDR3. The CDR3 sequence: CASSPKGGGETQYF. The CDR3 DNA is TGTGCCAGCTCACCGAAAGGGGGAGGAGAGACCCAGTACTTC. This sequence joins TRBV18 and TRBJ2-5; possibly TRBD1 or TRBD2 for D (6 bases each). CDR3 length equals 14 residues. V lost 3 bases to trimming and J lost 4 bases, with 12 bases between them. Per germline, CDR1 KGHSH and CDR2 LQKENI.

The V call is TRBV7-3, the J call TRBJ2-2; the D is unclear. V was trimmed by 4 bases and J by 3 bases, leaving 3 bases between them. This CDR3 has 12 amino acids. Per the germline V gene, CDR1 is SGHTA and CDR2 is FQGTGA. The CDR3 reads CASSSYTGELFF. CDR3 DNA: TGTGCCAGCAGCTCCTACACCGGGGAGCTGTTTTTT.

For the CDR3, the DNA is TGTGCCAGCAGCTTAGAGACATATACGCAGTATTTT. Protein product: CASSLETYTQYF. J is TRBJ2-3 and V is TRBV7-2; D remains ambiguous. V was cut by 1 base and J by 7 bases, with 6 bases left in between. Germline V CDR1 and CDR2: SGHTA, FQGNSA. The CDR3 is 12 amino acids.

CDR3 bases: TGTGCCAGCAGCCAAGCCGGAGGACAGGCTAGCTCCTACGAGCAGTACTTC. Its protein product is CASSQAGGQASSYEQYF. This chain joins TRBV4-2 and TRBJ2-7, with 7 bases lining up with TRBD1. Germline loops: CDR1 LGHNA, CDR2 YNFKEQ. The CDR3 totals 17 residues. Trimming at V came to 1 base and at J to 0 bases, leaving 9 bases not matched to a gene.

This chain connects TRBV28 to TRBJ2-3; TRBD1 aligns across 11 bases. Germline CDR1 reads MDHEN; CDR2 reads SYDVKM. CDR3 length equals 15 residues. V lost 0 bases to trimming and J lost 6 bases; unmatched junction nucleotides: 2. The CDR3 coding sequence is TGTGCCAGCAGTTTATGGGACAGGGGGCGGGATACGCAGTATTTT. It translates to CASSLWDRGRDTQYF.

This chain joins TRBV23-1 and TRBJ2-5; 8 positions match TRBD2. TRBV23-1 is given ORF status, its function remaining uncertain. After removal of 0 bases from V and 3 bases from J, the junction contained 12 bases not matched to a gene. The CDR3 is 18 amino acids. CDR3 sequence: CASSQSLPGGAVKETQYF. CDR3 bases: TGCGCCAGCAGTCAATCTCTGCCGGGGGGGGCCGTTAAAGAGACCCAGTACTTC.

This clone was seen a few times. The chain links TRBV27 to TRBJ2-7; weak D call: TRBD2 (5 bases). Germline V gene sequence: CDR1 MNHEY, CDR2 SMNVEV (reference sequence). Trimming stripped 7 bases from V and 5 bases from J, with 18 bases between. CDR3 length: 14 amino acids. For the CDR3, the DNA is TGTGCCAGCAAAATGCTCGAGGGATCCCACGAGCAGTACTTC. Its translation is CASKMLEGSHEQYF.

The chain couples TRBV7-3 to TRBJ2-1; TRBD2 agrees at 7 bases. From germline, CDR1 is SGHTA and CDR2 FQGTGA. With V trimmed by 4 bases and J by 6 bases, 12 bases remained unmatched. The length of the CDR3 is 16 residues. As DNA, the CDR3 is TGTGCCAGCAGCTCCGGTGGGGCGGGAGCTCTCAATGAGCAGTTCTTC. Its protein is CASSSGGAGALNEQFF.

This clone was seen a few times. The gene calls are TRBV18 and TRBJ2-1; D is perhaps TRBD2 (5 bases). CDR3 length equals 15 residues. Per germline, CDR1 KGHSH and CDR2 LQKENI. The V end lost 8 bases, the J end lost 8 bases, and 22 bases lay between the germline ends. The CDR3 DNA follows: TGTGCCAGCCGTCCCTCGAGGGTCACGATCGATGAGCAGTTCTTC. As protein: CASRPSRVTIDEQFF.

The chain links TRBV4-3 to TRBJ2-5; a possible D gene is TRBD2 (6 bases). The CDR3 runs to 18 residues. Trimming stripped 2 bases from V and 0 bases from J, with 19 bases between. Germline V gene data show CDR1 as LGHNA and CDR2 as YSLEER. This chain's CDR3 is CASSQRAQHGGYQETQYF. CDR3 DNA sequence: TGCGCCAGCAGCCAAAGGGCTCAACACGGAGGGTACCAAGAGACCCAGTACTTC.

V and J are TRBV7-2 and TRBJ2-7; D not certain. The CDR3 runs 14 residues. V was trimmed by 1 base and J by 4 bases, leaving 11 bases between them. The germline gives CDR1 SGHTA, CDR2 FQGNSA. DNA for the CDR3: TGTGCCAGCAGCTTAGGGCAGGCCTTTTACGAGCAGTACTTC. Translating it yields CASSLGQAFYEQYF.

This clone was recorded many times. V usage is TRBV21-1 and J usage is TRBJ2-4; TRBD2 is taken as the D call from the table, unchecked against the DNA. TRBV21-1 is labeled a pseudogene. CDR3 length equals 15 residues. The DNA of the CDR3 is TGTGCCAGCAGCCGAGGGAAGTTAGCCAAAAACATTCAGTACTTC. It specifies CASSRGKLAKNIQYF.